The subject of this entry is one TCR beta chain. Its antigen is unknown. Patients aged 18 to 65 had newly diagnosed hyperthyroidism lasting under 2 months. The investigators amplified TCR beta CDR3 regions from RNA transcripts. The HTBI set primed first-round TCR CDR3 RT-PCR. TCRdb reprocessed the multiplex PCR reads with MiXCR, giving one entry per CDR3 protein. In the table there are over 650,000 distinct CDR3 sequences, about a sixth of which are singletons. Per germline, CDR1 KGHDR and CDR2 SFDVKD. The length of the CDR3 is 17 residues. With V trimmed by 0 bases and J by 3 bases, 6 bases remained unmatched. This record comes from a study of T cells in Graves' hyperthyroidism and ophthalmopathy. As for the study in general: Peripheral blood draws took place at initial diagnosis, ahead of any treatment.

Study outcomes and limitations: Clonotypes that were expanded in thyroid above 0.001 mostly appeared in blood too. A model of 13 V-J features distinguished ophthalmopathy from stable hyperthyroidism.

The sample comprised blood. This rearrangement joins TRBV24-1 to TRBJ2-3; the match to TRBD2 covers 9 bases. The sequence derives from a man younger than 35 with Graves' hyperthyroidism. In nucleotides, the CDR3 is TGTGCCACCAGTGATTTGGGGGATAGCGGGAGAACAGATACGCAGTATTTT. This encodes CATSDLGDSGRTDTQYF.